The 17 T cell receptor beta chains listed next were all sequenced from one sample in a study of cytomegalovirus exposure and HLA in healthy donors. The PCR contained 60 Vbeta and 13 Jbeta primers. Sequenced by immunoSEQ multiplex PCR; TCRdb stores in-frame clones only, minus some. The table includes roughly 200,000 clones, about 13% detected once. Source material: PBMCs. These receptors were collected from a man aged 50-60 years in good health and CMV-seropositive.

This clone was seen more than once but under ten times. The chain couples TRBV29-1 to TRBJ1-2; 7 positions agree with TRBD1. CDR1 is SQVTM and CDR2 is ANQGSEA in the germline V gene. V lost 4 bases and J lost 2; bases outside the gene matches: 7. The CDR3 consists of 14 residues. CDR3 nucleotides: TGCAGCGTTGCCGACAGGGCCGGAAACTATGGCTACACCTTC. As protein: CSVADRAGNYGYTF.

The rearrangement uses TRBV6-5 and TRBJ2-5, with 7 bases lining up with TRBD1. The CDR3 covers 15 residues. CDR1 is MNHEY, CDR2 SVGAGI, per germline. The J segment lost 6 bases and the V segment lost 4 bases, leaving 11 bases of the junction unmatched. CDR3 loop: CASSSEGGGVKTQYF. Here the CDR3 DNA reads TGTGCCAGCAGTTCGGAAGGGGGCGGTGTTAAGACCCAGTACTTC.

This sequence joins TRBV7-8 and TRBJ2-7; D is unresolved. Germline CDR1 and CDR2: SGHVS and FQNEAQ. Trimming removed 1 base from V and 2 bases from J, with 6 bases in between. The CDR3 is 13 residues long. CDR3: CASSLGATYEQYF. The CDR3, as DNA: TGTGCCAGCAGCTTAGGAGCTACCTACGAGCAGTACTTC. Supplemented by reference TRBV7-8 and TRBJ2-7, the full variable domain reads GAGVSQSPRYKVAKRGQDVALRCDPISGHVSLFWYQQALGQGPEFLTYFQNEAQLDKSGLPSDRFFAERPEGSVSTLKIQRTQQEDSAVYLCASSLGATYEQYFGPGTRLTVT.

V usage is TRBV27 and J usage is TRBJ2-2; 7 bases are a match to TRBD1. CDR1 MNHEY and CDR2 SMNVEV come from the germline V gene (reference sequence). This CDR3 has 14 amino acids. V was clipped by 7 bases and J by 1 base; unmatched bases: 3. This chain's CDR3 is CASTYRGNTGELFF. CDR3 in DNA: TGTGCCAGCACGTACAGGGGGAACACCGGGGAGCTGTTTTTT.

This clone was seen more than once but under ten times. The rearrangement joins TRBV6-1 to TRBJ1-5, with D unclear. CDR1 and CDR2 (germline): MNHNS, SASEGT. The CDR3 is 14 amino acids. The V end was cut by 2 bases, the J end by 7 bases, with 12 bases between. CDR3 DNA sequence: TGTGCCAGCAGTGAAAACAGCCCCCACCAGCCCCAGCATTTT. The encoded protein is CASSENSPHQPQHF.

This clone turned up a few times. This rearrangement joins TRBV5-1 to TRBJ1-2; the D gene is possibly TRBD1 (5 bases). CDR1 SGHRS and CDR2 YFSETQ come from the germline V gene. Trimming stripped 6 bases from V and 7 bases from J, with 13 bases between. The CDR3 extends over 12 amino acids. The CDR3, as DNA: TGCGCCAGCACCGACGGCGGGGGTGGCTACACCTTC. Its translation: CASTDGGGGYTF. Drawing the rest from reference TRBV5-1 and TRBJ1-2, the complete variable domain is KAGVTQTPRYLIKTRGQQVTLSCSPISGHRSVSWYQQTPGQGLQFLFEYFSETQRNKGNFPGRFSGRQFSNSRSEMNVSTLELGDSALYLCASTDGGGGYTFGSGTRLTVV.

The chain carries TRBV6-6 and TRBJ1-6; 8 nucleotides align to TRBD1. The germline V gene encodes CDR1 MNHNY and CDR2 SVGAGI (reference sequence). CDR3 length: 16 residues. The junction had 12 bases not matched to a gene; V was cut back by 5 bases and J by 9 bases. The CDR3 region has the DNA TGTGCCAGCAGTCGCACAGGGGGGGCCGCCGTTTCACCCCTCCACTTT. Translation: CASSRTGGAAVSPLHF.

Of note for this clone: Different DNA sequences within this sample yield the same CDR3. The genes are TRBV7-9 and TRBJ1-6; no definite D call. Germline V CDR1 and CDR2: SEHNR, FQNEAQ (reference sequence). V shed 3 bases and J shed 6 bases, with 3 bases lying between them. The CDR3 spans 12 residues. The CDR3 here is CASSFSNSPLHF. The CDR3 DNA follows: TGTGCCAGCAGCTTCAGTAATTCACCCCTCCACTTT.

This clone was detected only a few times. The V and J genes are TRBV5-4 and TRBJ2-3; TRBD2 matches 10 bases. Trimming took 4 bases from V and 5 from J; bases not matched to a gene: 7. In germline, CDR1 is SGHNT, CDR2 YYREEE (reference sequence). CDR3 length equals 15 residues. For the CDR3, the DNA is TGTGCCAGCAGCGCCAGCGGGGGGGCTGGAGATACGCAGTATTTT. Translation: CASSASGGAGDTQYF.

This chain links TRBV7-9 with TRBJ2-7, with 8 bases identical to TRBD1. This CDR3 is 14 amino acids long. Per germline, CDR1 SEHNR and CDR2 FQNEAQ (reference sequence). V lost 5 bases and J lost 5; bases outside the gene matches: 8. The DNA for the CDR3 is TGTGCCAGCAGCCTTTCGGACAGGGACCACGAGCAGTACTTC. Protein sequence: CASSLSDRDHEQYF.

In this sample, this clone turned up a few times. The chain joins TRBV9 to TRBJ1-3; D unclear. Germline V gene lookup returns CDR1 SGDLS and CDR2 YYNGEE. Trimming took 0 bases from V and 0 from J, leaving 7 bases between them. The CDR3 has 15 residues. CDR3 loop: CASSVEPISGNTIYF. The DNA for the CDR3 is TGTGCCAGCAGCGTAGAGCCCATCTCTGGAAACACCATATATTTT.

This clone was seen only a few times. The CDR3 loop is CASSDEANNQPQHF. DNA for the CDR3: TGTGCCAGCAGTGATGAGGCCAATAATCAGCCCCAGCATTTT. The chain combines TRBV2 with TRBJ1-5; D is unresolved. This CDR3 is built from 14 residues. The germline V gene has CDR1 SNHLY and CDR2 FYNNEI. V was trimmed by 3 bases and J by 4 bases, leaving 10 bases between them.

This clone was counted a few times. The chain couples TRBV18 to TRBJ2-7, with D uncertain. V lost 2 bases and J 0 bases, leaving 5 bases between the germline ends. The germline CDR1 and CDR2 sequences are KGHSH and LQKENI. The CDR3 is 13 residues long. CDR3 nucleotides: TGTGCCAGCTCACCAAACATCTCCTACGAGCAGTACTTC. Protein: CASSPNISYEQYF.

This sequence joins TRBV9 and TRBJ2-7, with D uncertain. The CDR3 totals 8 residues. Germline values: CDR1 SGDLS, CDR2 YYNGEE. In nucleotides, the CDR3 is TGTGGTTTGGGCGAGCAGTACGTC. This translates into CGLGEQYV.

This clone was observed a few times. The chain has TRBV5-4 and TRBJ1-1; TRBD1 might be the D (6 bases). The CDR3 sequence is 17 residues long. The V and J ends lost 4 bases and 4 bases respectively, with 23 bases between them. The germline V gene encodes CDR1 SGHNT and CDR2 YYREEE (reference sequence). Here the CDR3 reads CASSPIGNRGGGTEAFF. The CDR3 nucleotides read TGTGCCAGCAGCCCCATCGGGAACCGGGGAGGGGGCACTGAAGCTTTCTTT.

The chain uses TRBV5-4 and TRBJ2-3; no clear D. V lost 0 bases to trimming and J lost 0 bases, with 11 bases between them. There are 16 residues in the CDR3. CDR1 and CDR2 from the germline V gene are SGHNT and YYREEE (reference sequence). CDR3 protein: CASSLVGRSSTDTQYF. The DNA for the CDR3 is TGTGCCAGCAGCTTGGTTGGAAGGAGTAGCACAGATACGCAGTATTTT.

This clone was observed a single time. The gene calls are TRBV5-1 and TRBJ2-5; 9 positions agree with TRBD1. The germline gives CDR1 SGHRS, CDR2 YFSETQ. J was trimmed by 5 bases and V by 4 bases; bases with no gene match: 6. The CDR3 has 14 amino acids. The CDR3 sequence is CASSLGTGLETQYF. CDR3 nucleotides: TGCGCCAGCAGCCTGGGGACAGGGTTGGAGACCCAGTACTTC.